The T cell receptor (beta chain) under discussion was sequenced for a study of cytomegalovirus exposure and HLA in healthy donors. Study observations and caveats: As a later analysis revealed, the rate of TCR association differed by HLA locus, with DRB1 most and HLA-C fewest.

At the time of sampling, donors were nominally healthy, though unrecorded immune exposures were likely. As regards this clone: Its specificity is not known.

J was trimmed by 1 base and V by 3 bases; bases with no gene match: 5. The CDR3 is 18 amino acids. Germline-derived CDR1 and CDR2 are SNHLY and FYNNEI. PCR involved 60 Vbeta and 13 Jbeta primers. Sequencing used immunoSEQ multiplex PCR; TCRdb keeps in-frame clones, though not all of them. The sample holds about 150,000 clones; over 65% are singletons and the top ten take under 2.5%. This chain links TRBV2 with TRBJ2-3; 15 bases are a match to TRBD2. Material: PBMCs. The sequence was collected from a man aged 25-40 years in good health and CMV-seronegative. The CDR3 is CASSDGLAGGLGTDTQYF. The CDR3 DNA follows: TGTGCCAGCAGTGATGGACTAGCGGGGGGGCTAGGCACAGATACGCAGTATTTT.